The 17 T cell receptor beta chains reported below all come from one sample, sequenced in a study of CD8+CD57+ T cells in acquired aplastic anemia. Genomic DNA, the template, was used for profiling of the TCR beta VDJ and CDR3. Via MiXCR, TCRdb re-called the reads, giving one row per CDR3 protein. The profile shows approximately 270,000 distinct CDR3 sequences, around three fifths of them singletons. The sequencing sample was made of sorted CD4+, CD8+, or CD8+CD57+ T cells (not recorded which) from PBMCs. The receptors come from a human donor with severe aplastic anemia or a healthy control (not recorded which).

This clonotype has ten or more counts. The chain uses TRBV29-1 and TRBJ2-5, with TRBD1 as a possible D gene (5 bases). Looked up from germline, CDR1 is SQVTM and CDR2 is ANQGSEA. Trimming took off 7 bases at V and 1 base at J, with 13 bases between the two ends. The CDR3 length is 13 residues. In DNA, the CDR3 is TGCAGCGCCGGACGACAGCCCCAAGAGACCCAGTACTTC. The encoded protein is CSAGRQPQETQYF.

The V and J genes are TRBV5-4 and TRBJ1-6, with a tentative D call TRBD1 (5 bases). CDR3 size: 15 residues. Trimming removed 4 bases from V and 7 bases from J, with 15 bases in between. The germline V gene has CDR1 SGHNT and CDR2 YYREEE (reference sequence). The CDR3 sequence: CASSSRDSFNSPLHF. For the CDR3, the DNA is TGTGCCAGCAGCAGCAGGGATTCTTTCAATTCACCCCTCCACTTT.

This clonotype was observed a handful of times. The rearrangement joins TRBV25-1 to TRBJ1-4; D possibly corresponds to TRBD1 (6 bases). Germline lookup yields CDR1 MGHDK and CDR2 SYGVNS. The CDR3 has 16 residues. Trimming left V 1 base short and J 8 bases short, with 17 bases between. As DNA, the CDR3 is TGTGCCAGCAGTGAATCATGGGCAGGGGCAGCGGAAAAACTGTTTTTT. Translation: CASSESWAGAAEKLFF.

The rearrangement links TRBV11-2 to TRBJ1-1; TRBD1 is a possible D gene (5 bases). Germline values: CDR1 SGHAT, CDR2 FQNNGV. The V gene lost 6 bases and the J gene lost 1 base, with 15 bases spanning the gap. This CDR3 has 15 residues. DNA for the CDR3: TGTGCCAGCAGTTTCCATGTCGGGGGGAACACTGAAGCTTTCTTT. Translating it yields CASSFHVGGNTEAFF. The full variable domain, with the rest looked up from reference TRBV11-2 and TRBJ1-1, is EAGVAQSPRYKIIEKRQSVAFWCNPISGHATLYWYQQILGQGPKLLIQFQNNGVVDDSQLPKDRFSAERLKGVDSTLKIQPAKLEDSAVYLCASSFHVGGNTEAFFGQGTRLTVV.

The chain recombines TRBV19 with TRBJ2-5, with a possible D match to TRBD1 (6 bases). With 6 bases removed from V and 1 base from J, the gap between germline ends came to 12 bases. Per germline, CDR1 LNHDA and CDR2 SQIVND (reference sequence). The CDR3 has 14 residues. CDR3 sequence reads: CASRPGQTQETQYF. The DNA for the CDR3 is TGTGCCAGTAGACCCGGACAGACCCAAGAGACCCAGTACTTC. Full variable domain (missing parts from reference TRBV19 and TRBJ2-5): DGGITQSPKYLFRKEGQNVTLSCEQNLNHDAMYWYRQDPGQGLRLIYYSQIVNDFQKGDIAEGYSVSREKKESFPLTVTSAQKNPTAFYLCASRPGQTQETQYFGPGTRLLVL.

This clonotype came up many times. The chain carries TRBV5-1 and TRBJ2-1; D not certain. This CDR3 spans 14 amino acids. Germline values: CDR1 SGHRS, CDR2 YFSETQ. Trimming removed 4 bases from V and 3 bases from J, with 11 bases in between. The CDR3 spells CASSRVQSYNEQFF. CDR3 nucleotides: TGCGCCAGCAGCCGAGTACAGAGCTACAATGAGCAGTTCTTC.

As for this clonotype: One junction end does not reproduce the germline sequence, and a read error may be involved. The J gene is TRBJ1-3, the V gene TRBV10-3; TRBD1 matches at 7 bases. The CDR3 is made up of 16 amino acids. Per germline, CDR1 ENHRY and CDR2 SYGVKD. The CDR3 bases are TGTGCCAGCAGTTTGGAGGGACAGAGGAAGGGAAACACCATATATTTT. Its translation is CASSLEGQRKGNTIYF.

This clonotype was seen more than once but under ten times. The chain is built from TRBV7-8 and TRBJ2-7; TRBD2 might be the D (5 bases). CDR3 size: 13 residues. The ends were cut back, 7 bases at V and 6 bases at J, with 16 bases in the middle. The germline V gene has CDR1 SGHVS and CDR2 FQNEAQ. The CDR3 nucleotides read TGTGCCAGCACCTTGCGGCGAGGGAGCGAGCAGTACTTC. Amino acids: CASTLRRGSEQYF.

This clonotype was counted ten times or more. The rearrangement links TRBV19 to TRBJ1-2, with 8 bases that match TRBD1. Per germline, CDR1 LNHDA and CDR2 SQIVND (reference sequence). The CDR3 totals 14 residues. The ends lost 4 bases at V and 2 bases at J; junction bases unmatched: 3. The CDR3 bases are TGTGCCAGTAGTAGCGACAGGGGCAACTATGGCTACACCTTC. Residues: CASSSDRGNYGYTF.

V gene TRBV7-8 combines with J gene TRBJ1-1; D uncertain. Germline CDR1 reads SGHVS; CDR2 reads FQNEAQ. V gave up 0 bases and J gave up 5 bases, with 16 bases separating them. The CDR3 totals 16 residues. CDR3 coding DNA: TGTGCCAGCAGCTTAGCGGCAGGAAAAGGCGTTACTGAAGCTTTCTTT. Translated, it gives CASSLAAGKGVTEAFF.

Many counts were recorded for this clonotype. The chain carries TRBV7-2 and TRBJ2-7; 7 bases match TRBD1. With 4 bases clipped from V and 6 bases from J, the junction kept 9 bases outside the gene matches. The CDR3 has 14 amino acids. Germline-derived CDR1 and CDR2 are SGHTA and FQGNSA. The chain's CDR3 is CASSSQKQGTEQYF. CDR3 bases: TGTGCCAGCAGCTCCCAGAAACAGGGGACCGAGCAGTACTTC.

The chain links TRBV7-8 to TRBJ1-1; the D is unclear. Germline values: CDR1 SGHVS, CDR2 FQNEAQ. The CDR3 covers 12 residues. Trimming took off 3 bases at V and 6 bases at J, with 8 bases between the two ends. The CDR3 is CASSFRLAEAFF. In DNA form, the CDR3 reads TGTGCCAGCAGCTTCCGCCTGGCTGAAGCTTTCTTT.

The V and J genes are TRBV25-1 and TRBJ2-1; D is tentatively TRBD1 or TRBD2 (5 bases each). This CDR3 spans 12 amino acids. Trimming cost V 2 bases and J 9 bases, with 8 bases left between them. Germline CDR1 and CDR2: MGHDK and SYGVNS. The CDR3 region has the DNA TGTGCCAGCAGTGAAGGGGGTTCTGAGCAGTTCTTC. As protein: CASSEGGSEQFF.

V usage is TRBV2 and J usage is TRBJ1-2; a possible D gene is TRBD1 (6 bases). The CDR3 loop spans 13 amino acids. Germline CDR1 reads SNHLY; CDR2 reads FYNNEI. V gave up 6 bases and J gave up 5 bases, with 13 bases separating them. The CDR3 is CASRLQGGYGYTF. The CDR3 nucleotides are TGTGCCAGCAGATTACAGGGAGGGTATGGCTACACCTTC.

This clonotype was counted at least ten times. The rearrangement joins TRBV7-9 to TRBJ1-5; no clear D gene. CDR1 and CDR2 (germline): SEHNR, FQNEAQ (reference sequence). This CDR3 contains 10 residues. V shed 7 bases and J shed 9 bases, with 7 bases lying between them. In DNA form, the CDR3 reads TGTGCCAGCATCCGAGGGCCCCAGCATTTT. It is translated as CASIRGPQHF.

V gene TRBV7-9 combines with J gene TRBJ1-2; 11 nucleotides line up with TRBD1. Per the germline V gene, CDR1 is SEHNR and CDR2 is FQNEAQ (reference sequence). V trimming: 1 base; J trimming: 3 bases; junction bases outside the gene matches: 4. The CDR3 covers 16 residues. CDR3 sequence: CASSLGLGQGDYGYTF. Written as DNA, the CDR3 is TGTGCCAGCAGCTTAGGTTTGGGACAGGGGGACTATGGCTACACCTTC. Full variable domain (remainder filled in from reference TRBV7-9 and TRBJ1-2): DTGVSQNPRHKITKRGQNVTFRCDPISEHNRLYWYRQTLGQGPEFLTYFQNEAQLEKSRLLSDRFSAERPKGSFSTLEIQRTEQGDSAMYLCASSLGLGQGDYGYTFGSGTRLTVV.

The chain links TRBV7-2 to TRBJ2-5; 8 bases are a match to TRBD1. J gave up 4 bases and V 2 bases, and 6 bases lay outside the gene matches. The CDR3 is made up of 15 amino acids. Germline loops: CDR1 SGHTA, CDR2 FQGNSA. The DNA of the CDR3 is TGTGCCAGCAGCTTACGGACAGGGCGGCGAGAGACCCAGTACTTC. This gives the protein CASSLRTGRRETQYF.